This TCR beta chain was identified during a study of blood T cell repertoires in COVID-19. Turning to the study itself: T cells, B-cell-depleted T cells, or PBMCs supplied cDNA or gDNA.

The authors' processing: Researchers report that nucleated cell counts were estimated from reference gene primer amplification. Clones were read by immunoSEQ multiplex PCR, and TCRdb kept only the in-frame ones, dropping some. The V and J calls and clone size were taken over from that table, and D and trimming were inferred from the DNA. The repertoire holds 150,000 to 200,000 clones, with over 75% as singletons. Participants, 18 to 89 years old, spanned about 26 US areas. The TCR was taken from a woman aged 18-35 years who had recovered from COVID-19. The sequenced material came from PBMCs or T cells enriched from blood (not recorded which).

DNA for the CDR3: TGCAGCGCCAACACCGGGACAGGGGCCCACGAGCAGTACTTC. Residues: CSANTGTGAHEQYF. The chain uses TRBV29-1 and TRBJ2-7; TRBD1 matches 10 bases. CDR1 is SQVTM, CDR2 ANQGSEA, per germline. CDR3 length: 14 amino acids. V lost 7 bases, J lost 5 bases, and 11 bases stayed unmatched.